A selection of T cell receptor beta chains follows, all from one sample in a study of blood T cell repertoires in COVID-19. Assay: immunoSEQ multiplex PCR; the TCRdb copy retains only in-frame clones and omits some. The sample has about 190,000 clones; about 87% are singletons. The sample was peripheral blood. Receptors originate from a woman aged 18-29 years who had recovered from COVID-19. CDR3s include the opening cysteine and the closing phenylalanine or tryptophan. Fields, in order: V gene, CDR3 length, J gene, clone size, D gene, CDR3 protein, CDR3 DNA. A D gene is named only where the DNA matches it firmly. Not every row has a clone size; where given, it reads once, few, many or a size class.

V gene: TRBV9; CDR3 length: 16; J gene: TRBJ2-3; clone size: .; D gene: .; CDR3 protein: CASSVEFGGLADTQYF; CDR3 DNA: TGTGCCAGCAGCGTAGAATTCGGGGGACTTGCAGATACGCAGTATTTT
V gene: TRBV7-3; CDR3 length: 16; J gene: TRBJ2-3; clone size: once; D gene: TRBD2; CDR3 protein: CASSSGTSGGADTQYF; CDR3 DNA: TGTGCCAGCAGCTCCGGTACTAGCGGGGGGGCGGATACGCAGTATTTT
V gene: TRBV10-3; CDR3 length: 13; J gene: TRBJ2-1; clone size: .; D gene: .; CDR3 protein: CAISDGWGDEQFF; CDR3 DNA: TGTGCCATCAGTGATGGTTGGGGGGATGAGCAGTTCTTC
V gene: TRBV2; CDR3 length: 15; J gene: TRBJ2-5; clone size: .; D gene: TRBD1; CDR3 protein: CASSAQDRGYETQYF; CDR3 DNA: TGTGCCAGCAGTGCTCAGGACAGGGGGTATGAGACCCAGTACTTC
V gene: TRBV10-3; CDR3 length: 11; J gene: TRBJ2-1; clone size: .; D gene: .; CDR3 protein: CAISLSNEQFF; CDR3 DNA: TGTGCCATCAGTTTATCTAATGAGCAGTTCTTC
V gene: TRBV5-6; CDR3 length: 15; J gene: TRBJ2-2; clone size: .; D gene: .; CDR3 protein: CASSLAGGRTGELFF; CDR3 DNA: TGTGCCAGCAGCTTGGCCGGGGGGCGCACCGGGGAGCTGTTTTTT
V gene: TRBV4-3; CDR3 length: 15; J gene: TRBJ1-2; clone size: .; D gene: .; CDR3 protein: CASSQDSRAFYGYTF; CDR3 DNA: TGCGCCAGCAGCCAAGATTCCAGGGCTTTTTATGGCTACACCTTC
V gene: TRBV6-5; CDR3 length: 13; J gene: TRBJ2-1; clone size: .; D gene: TRBD1; CDR3 protein: CASSSQGANEQFF; CDR3 DNA: TGTGCCAGCAGCTCACAGGGGGCAAATGAGCAGTTCTTC
V gene: TRBV12-3/TRBV12-4; CDR3 length: 11; J gene: TRBJ2-5; clone size: .; D gene: .; CDR3 protein: CASSSAGSQYF; CDR3 DNA: TGTGCCAGCAGTTCTGCGGGGAGCCAGTACTTC
V gene: TRBV5-6; CDR3 length: 13; J gene: TRBJ2-5; clone size: few; D gene: .; CDR3 protein: CASSLVSVETQYF; CDR3 DNA: TGTGCCAGCAGCTTGGTGTCGGTTGAGACCCAGTACTTC
V gene: TRBV9; CDR3 length: 13; J gene: TRBJ1-2; clone size: .; D gene: TRBD1; CDR3 protein: CASSVETGYGYTF; CDR3 DNA: TGTGCCAGCAGCGTAGAGACAGGGTACGGCTACACCTTC
V gene: TRBV7-2; CDR3 length: 13; J gene: TRBJ2-5; clone size: .; D gene: .; CDR3 protein: CASSLSRGETQYF; CDR3 DNA: TGTGCCAGCAGCTTATCCAGGGGTGAGACCCAGTACTTC
V gene: TRBV11-2; CDR3 length: 15; J gene: TRBJ1-1; clone size: .; D gene: .; CDR3 protein: CASSLGPSRQFEAFF; CDR3 DNA: TGTGCCAGCAGCTTAGGGCCCTCGAGACAGTTTGAAGCTTTCTTT
V gene: TRBV6-5; CDR3 length: 15; J gene: TRBJ2-1; clone size: .; D gene: TRBD2; CDR3 protein: CASSWGLAGASEQFF; CDR3 DNA: TGTGCCAGCAGCTGGGGACTAGCGGGAGCTAGTGAGCAGTTCTTC
V gene: TRBV3-1/TRBV3-2; CDR3 length: 12; J gene: TRBJ1-5; clone size: .; D gene: TRBD1; CDR3 protein: CASSTGDQPQHF; CDR3 DNA: TGTGCCAGCAGCACAGGGGATCAGCCCCAGCATTTT
V gene: TRBV7-8; CDR3 length: 16; J gene: TRBJ1-2; clone size: once; D gene: TRBD1; CDR3 protein: CASSLEGTDLAYGYTF; CDR3 DNA: TGTGCCAGCAGCTTAGAAGGGACAGACCTAGCCTATGGCTACACCTTC
V gene: TRBV5-8; CDR3 length: 13; J gene: TRBJ1-1; clone size: few; D gene: TRBD1; CDR3 protein: CASSLRGTGIAFF; CDR3 DNA: TGTGCCAGCAGCTTGCGGGGGACAGGGATAGCTTTCTTT
V gene: TRBV19; CDR3 length: 15; J gene: TRBJ2-1; clone size: .; D gene: TRBD1; CDR3 protein: CASSPRTGGLNEQFF; CDR3 DNA: TGTGCCAGTAGTCCCCGGACAGGGGGGTTGAATGAGCAGTTCTTC
V gene: TRBV7-2; CDR3 length: 16; J gene: TRBJ2-3; clone size: .; D gene: TRBD2; CDR3 protein: CASSELAGGLTDTQYF; CDR3 DNA: TGTGCCAGCAGCGAACTAGCGGGGGGGCTCACAGATACGCAGTATTTT
V gene: TRBV5-1; CDR3 length: 14; J gene: TRBJ2-3; clone size: .; D gene: .; CDR3 protein: CASSPGQHTDTQYF; CDR3 DNA: TGCGCCAGCAGCCCCGGACAGCACACAGATACGCAGTATTTT
V gene: TRBV18; CDR3 length: 15; J gene: TRBJ2-7; clone size: few; D gene: .; CDR3 protein: CASSPPQGATYEQYF; CDR3 DNA: TGTGCCAGCTCACCCCCTCAGGGCGCAACCTACGAGCAGTACTTC
V gene: TRBV19; CDR3 length: 15; J gene: TRBJ2-1; clone size: .; D gene: TRBD2; CDR3 protein: CASQGGLAGENEQFF; CDR3 DNA: TGTGCCAGCCAAGGAGGACTAGCGGGGGAGAATGAGCAGTTCTTC
V gene: TRBV7-7; CDR3 length: 16; J gene: TRBJ1-4; clone size: .; D gene: .; CDR3 protein: CASSSGWTAGGEKLFF; CDR3 DNA: TGTGCTAGCAGCTCTGGCTGGACAGCTGGGGGTGAAAAACTGTTTTTT
V gene: TRBV18; CDR3 length: 13; J gene: TRBJ1-1; clone size: .; D gene: .; CDR3 protein: CASSADRNTEAFF; CDR3 DNA: TGTGCCAGCTCAGCCGACAGGAACACTGAAGCTTTCTTT
V gene: TRBV4-1; CDR3 length: 16; J gene: TRBJ2-2; clone size: .; D gene: .; CDR3 protein: CASSHRDGGNTGELFF; CDR3 DNA: TGCGCCAGCAGCCACCGAGACGGGGGAAACACCGGGGAGCTGTTTTTT
V gene: TRBV7-9; CDR3 length: 15; J gene: TRBJ1-1; clone size: .; D gene: .; CDR3 protein: CASSFGWTANTEAFF; CDR3 DNA: TGTGCCAGCAGCTTTGGTTGGACAGCGAACACTGAAGCTTTCTTT
V gene: TRBV10-3; CDR3 length: 15; J gene: TRBJ1-5; clone size: .; D gene: .; CDR3 protein: CAISEVAPGDQPQHF; CDR3 DNA: TGTGCCATCAGTGAGGTGGCTCCCGGGGATCAGCCCCAGCATTTT
V gene: TRBV4-3; CDR3 length: 14; J gene: TRBJ1-4; clone size: .; D gene: .; CDR3 protein: CASSQVSRVEKLFF; CDR3 DNA: TGCGCCAGCAGCCAAGTGTCACGGGTTGAAAAACTGTTTTTT
V gene: TRBV6-5; CDR3 length: 12; J gene: TRBJ2-7; clone size: .; D gene: .; CDR3 protein: CASSFDSYEQYF; CDR3 DNA: TGTGCCAGCAGTTTCGACAGCTACGAGCAGTACTTC
V gene: TRBV7-2; CDR3 length: 17; J gene: TRBJ1-3; clone size: .; D gene: .; CDR3 protein: CASSSPLGLSSGNTIYF; CDR3 DNA: TGTGCCAGCAGCTCCCCTCTTGGGCTGAGCTCTGGAAACACCATATATTTT
V gene: TRBV20-1; CDR3 length: 11; J gene: TRBJ1-1; clone size: .; D gene: TRBD1; CDR3 protein: CSGQGVTEAFF; CDR3 DNA: TGCAGCGGACAGGGGGTGACTGAAGCTTTCTTT
V gene: TRBV19; CDR3 length: 12; J gene: TRBJ2-3; clone size: .; D gene: .; CDR3 protein: CASSTFKSTQYF; CDR3 DNA: TGTGCCAGTAGTACCTTTAAGAGTACGCAGTATTTT
V gene: TRBV5-1; CDR3 length: 12; J gene: TRBJ2-1; clone size: .; D gene: .; CDR3 protein: CASSIQGNEQFF; CDR3 DNA: TGCGCCAGCAGCATACAGGGAAATGAGCAGTTCTTC
V gene: TRBV7-2; CDR3 length: 14; J gene: TRBJ1-5; clone size: .; D gene: TRBD1; CDR3 protein: CASSRTGVDQPQHF; CDR3 DNA: TGTGCCAGCAGCCGTACAGGGGTGGATCAGCCCCAGCATTTT
V gene: TRBV24-1; CDR3 length: 17; J gene: TRBJ2-3; clone size: .; D gene: TRBD2; CDR3 protein: CATSDLGAGVLADTQYF; CDR3 DNA: TGTGCCACCAGTGATTTAGGAGCGGGAGTACTTGCAGATACGCAGTATTTT
V gene: TRBV4-1; CDR3 length: 15; J gene: TRBJ2-5; clone size: .; D gene: .; CDR3 protein: CASSQDPGVRETQYF; CDR3 DNA: TGCGCCAGCAGCCAAGATCCGGGGGTTCGGGAGACCCAGTACTTC
V gene: TRBV4-3; CDR3 length: 20; J gene: TRBJ2-3; clone size: .; D gene: .; CDR3 protein: CASSQGQYRDFEPISDTQYF; CDR3 DNA: TGCGCCAGCAGCCAAGGCCAATACCGGGACTTCGAACCCATCTCAGATACGCAGTATTTT
V gene: TRBV12-5; CDR3 length: 13; J gene: TRBJ2-3; clone size: .; D gene: .; CDR3 protein: CASSRTSTDTQYF; CDR3 DNA: TGTGCTAGTTCCCGGACTAGCACAGATACGCAGTATTTT
V gene: TRBV7-9; CDR3 length: 17; J gene: TRBJ1-2; clone size: .; D gene: TRBD1; CDR3 protein: CASSLAWGTATNYGYTF; CDR3 DNA: TGTGCCAGCAGCTTAGCCTGGGGGACAGCGACCAACTATGGCTACACCTTC
V gene: TRBV7-9; CDR3 length: 15; J gene: TRBJ1-4; clone size: .; D gene: .; CDR3 protein: CASSLVSGQDEKLFF; CDR3 DNA: TGTGCCAGCAGCTTAGTGTCAGGGCAGGATGAAAAACTGTTTTTT
V gene: TRBV9; CDR3 length: 15; J gene: TRBJ2-1; clone size: .; D gene: TRBD2; CDR3 protein: CASSVAGTSAGEQFF; CDR3 DNA: TGTGCCAGCAGCGTAGCCGGGACTAGCGCAGGTGAGCAGTTCTTC
V gene: TRBV5-6; CDR3 length: 17; J gene: TRBJ2-1; clone size: .; D gene: TRBD2; CDR3 protein: CASTPGLAGGPYNEQFF; CDR3 DNA: TGTGCCAGCACCCCTGGACTAGCGGGAGGGCCCTACAATGAGCAGTTCTTC
V gene: TRBV7-6; CDR3 length: 17; J gene: TRBJ2-1; clone size: once; D gene: TRBD2; CDR3 protein: CASSLGLSSGTWDEQFF; CDR3 DNA: TGTGCCAGCAGCTTAGGGCTGTCTAGCGGGACTTGGGATGAGCAGTTCTTC
V gene: TRBV19; CDR3 length: 19; J gene: TRBJ1-5; clone size: once; D gene: .; CDR3 protein: CASSIEETADLRSNQPQHF; CDR3 DNA: TGTGCCAGTAGTATAGAGGAGACGGCAGACTTGAGGAGCAATCAGCCCCAGCATTTT
V gene: TRBV7-2; CDR3 length: 13; J gene: TRBJ1-1; clone size: once; D gene: .; CDR3 protein: CASSLVMRDEAFF; CDR3 DNA: TGTGCCAGCAGCTTAGTAATGAGGGATGAAGCTTTCTTT
V gene: TRBV5-6; CDR3 length: 16; J gene: TRBJ1-3; clone size: .; D gene: .; CDR3 protein: CASSPIRGSSGNTIYF; CDR3 DNA: TGTGCCAGCAGCCCCATACGCGGGAGCTCTGGAAACACCATATATTTT
V gene: TRBV12-3/TRBV12-4; CDR3 length: 13; J gene: TRBJ1-5; clone size: .; D gene: .; CDR3 protein: CASSFRLDQPQHF; CDR3 DNA: TGTGCCAGCAGTTTCAGATTGGATCAGCCCCAGCATTTT
V gene: TRBV9; CDR3 length: 14; J gene: TRBJ1-3; clone size: .; D gene: .; CDR3 protein: CASSVSGNGNTIYF; CDR3 DNA: TGTGCCAGCAGCGTATCAGGGAATGGAAACACCATATATTTT
V gene: TRBV6-5; CDR3 length: 13; J gene: TRBJ2-3; clone size: .; D gene: .; CDR3 protein: CASRGWESNTQYF; CDR3 DNA: TGTGCCAGCCGGGGGTGGGAGTCGAATACGCAGTATTTT
V gene: TRBV10-3; CDR3 length: 14; J gene: TRBJ2-3; clone size: .; D gene: TRBD1; CDR3 protein: CAISPGQVTDTQYF; CDR3 DNA: TGTGCCATAAGCCCGGGACAGGTCACAGATACGCAGTATTTT
V gene: TRBV4-3; CDR3 length: 14; J gene: TRBJ2-2; clone size: .; D gene: TRBD2; CDR3 protein: CASSQGGGTGELFF; CDR3 DNA: TGCGCCAGCAGCCAAGGGGGAGGGACCGGGGAGCTGTTTTTT
V gene: TRBV7-9; CDR3 length: 14; J gene: TRBJ2-1; clone size: .; D gene: .; CDR3 protein: CASRLADYLGEQFF; CDR3 DNA: TGTGCCAGCAGATTAGCGGACTATTTAGGGGAGCAGTTCTTC